These T cell receptor beta chains were read from a single sample in a study of cytomegalovirus exposure and HLA in healthy donors. Assay: immunoSEQ multiplex PCR; the TCRdb copy retains only in-frame clones and omits some. The data hold under 150,000 clones, with over 55% observed a single time. The sample consisted of PBMCs. Receptor source: a man aged 18 to 29 in good health and CMV-seropositive. Each CDR3 is given with its conserved first and last residue. A D gene is named only where the DNA matches it firmly. Clone size is given for some rows only: seen once, a few or many times, or a class if the clone is expanded.

TRBV6-1	NA	TRBJ1-6	NA	CASSFSRYINSPLHF	TGTGCCAGCAGTTTTTCGAGGTACATTAATTCACCCCTCCACTTT
TRBV6-5	NA	TRBJ1-1	NA	CASSYANTNTEAFF	TGTGCCAGCAGTTACGCAAACACGAACACTGAAGCTTTCTTT
TRBV6-6	NA	TRBJ2-4	NA	CASRKDLVNIQYF	TGTGCCAGCCGAAAGGACTTGGTAAACATTCAGTACTTC
TRBV2	NA	TRBJ1-5	NA	CASSGGGGLGNQPQHF	TGTGCCAGCAGTGGGGGCGGGGGACTGGGGAATCAGCCCCAGCATTTT
TRBV4-1	TRBD1	TRBJ2-7	NA	CASSQDFGTGSFYEQYF	TGCGCCAGCAGCCAAGATTTCGGGACAGGGTCCTTTTACGAGCAGTACTTC
TRBV29-1	NA	TRBJ2-1	NA	CSGEETGDNEQFF	TGCAGCGGGGAGGAAACGGGGGACAATGAGCAGTTCTTC
TRBV6-5	NA	TRBJ1-4	NA	CASSYVSATNEKLFF	TGTGCCAGCAGTTACGTCAGTGCAACTAATGAAAAACTGTTTTTT
TRBV5-5	NA	TRBJ1-5	NA	CASSLDVGFGRPQHF	TGTGCCAGCAGCTTGGATGTCGGTTTTGGGAGGCCCCAGCATTTT
TRBV5-1	NA	TRBJ2-2	NA	CASSLASGVPGELFF	TGCGCCAGCAGCTTGGCGTCGGGAGTACCCGGGGAGCTGTTTTTT
TRBV5-1	TRBD1	TRBJ1-2	NA	CASSTVTGEHGYTF	TGCGCCAGCAGCACCGTAACAGGGGAGCATGGCTACACCTTC
TRBV11-2	TRBD1	TRBJ2-7	NA	CASSLGQGARGEQYF	TGTGCCAGCAGCTTGGGTCAGGGGGCGCGAGGCGAGCAGTACTTC
TRBV7-9	TRBD2	TRBJ2-1	NA	CASSARGGGYNEQFF	TGTGCCAGCAGCGCACGAGGCGGGGGCTACAATGAGCAGTTCTTC
TRBV29-1	TRBD2	TRBJ2-7	NA	CSATPARGRVEQYF	TGCAGCGCCACCCCCGCCCGGGGGAGGGTCGAGCAGTACTTC
TRBV10-3	NA	TRBJ1-1	NA	CAISITGVDTEAFF	TGTGCCATCAGTATTACGGGGGTGGACACTGAAGCTTTCTTT
TRBV7-2	NA	TRBJ1-4	NA	CASSLGGGEKLFF	TGTGCCAGCAGCTTAGGGGGCGGAGAAAAACTGTTTTTT
TRBV25-1	NA	TRBJ2-5	NA	CASSEGARETQYF	TGTGCCAGCAGTGAAGGGGCGCGGGAGACCCAGTACTTC
TRBV6-5	NA	TRBJ1-6	few	CASSPSRTGSPLHF	TGTGCCAGCAGCCCGTCAAGAACGGGTTCACCCCTCCACTTT
TRBV7-6	TRBD1	TRBJ1-2	once	CASSVDRDYGYTF	TGTGCCAGCAGCGTAGACAGGGACTATGGCTACACCTTC
TRBV5-1	NA	TRBJ1-6	NA	CASSLTGLGPLHF	TGCGCCAGCAGCTTGACAGGGTTAGGACCCCTCCACTTT
TRBV2	TRBD1	TRBJ1-2	NA	CASSDEGQGAGYTF	TGTGCCAGCAGTGATGAGGGACAGGGGGCGGGCTACACCTTC
TRBV11-2	NA	TRBJ1-2	NA	CASSPVGGRGAGYTF	TGTGCCAGCAGCCCCGTCGGGGGGCGGGGTGCTGGCTACACCTTC
TRBV2	NA	TRBJ2-2	NA	CASSEALTGAGELFF	TGTGCCAGCAGTGAAGCGTTGACGGGGGCCGGGGAGCTGTTTTTT
TRBV5-5	NA	TRBJ2-2	NA	CASRKGHNTGELFF	TGTGCCAGCAGGAAAGGACACAACACCGGGGAGCTGTTTTTT
TRBV10-3	TRBD1	TRBJ1-1	few	CATRDGDRANTEAFF	TGTGCCACCAGAGATGGGGACAGGGCGAACACTGAAGCTTTCTTT
TRBV4-1	TRBD2	TRBJ2-5	NA	CASSQGEGFFQETQYF	TGCGCCAGCAGCCAAGGGGAGGGGTTTTTTCAAGAGACCCAGTACTTC
TRBV13	TRBD1	TRBJ2-1	NA	CASSHRQGDHNEQFF	TGTGCCAGCAGCCACAGACAGGGCGACCACAATGAGCAGTTCTTC
TRBV2	TRBD1	TRBJ1-2	NA	CASSQGAPYGYTF	TGTGCCAGCAGCCAGGGGGCCCCCTATGGCTACACCTTC
TRBV6-5	TRBD1	TRBJ2-7	few	CASSRAQDRALEQYF	TGTGCCAGCAGTAGGGCACAGGACAGGGCCCTCGAGCAGTACTTC
TRBV4-1	TRBD1	TRBJ1-5	NA	CASSQRTGGNQPQHF	TGCGCCAGCAGCCAAAGGACAGGGGGCAATCAGCCCCAGCATTTT
TRBV7-9	TRBD1	TRBJ2-2	NA	CASSFPRDRMNTGELFF	TGTGCCAGCAGTTTCCCCCGGGACAGGATGAACACCGGGGAGCTGTTTTTT
TRBV5-1	TRBD1	TRBJ1-4	NA	CASSYRGGLEKLFF	TGCGCCAGCAGCTACAGGGGGGGGTTGGAAAAACTGTTTTTT
TRBV7-2	NA	TRBJ2-2	NA	CASRSGQNTGELFF	TGTGCCAGCAGATCGGGACAGAACACCGGGGAGCTGTTTTTT
TRBV7-2	NA	TRBJ2-2	NA	CASSFVGGRGTGELFF	TGTGCCAGCAGCTTCGTGGGGGGGCGCGGCACCGGGGAGCTGTTTTTT
TRBV7-2	NA	TRBJ1-2	NA	CASSLGLVYYGYTF	TGTGCCAGCAGCTTAGGCCTAGTCTACTATGGCTACACCTTC
TRBV19	NA	TRBJ1-2	NA	CASSHQTGRDGYTF	TGTGCCAGTAGTCATCAGACCGGGAGGGATGGCTACACCTTC
TRBV5-1	NA	TRBJ2-7	NA	CASSLATSYSYEQYF	TGCGCCAGCAGCTTGGCCACTAGCTATTCCTACGAGCAGTACTTC
TRBV5-1	TRBD2	TRBJ2-2	NA	CASSWSGAGGHTGELFF	TGCGCCAGCAGCTGGAGCGGGGCGGGGGGCCACACCGGGGAGCTGTTTTTT
TRBV19	TRBD1	TRBJ1-1	NA	CASSIYRGNTEAFF	TGTGCCAGTAGTATATACAGGGGGAACACTGAAGCTTTCTTT
TRBV7-9	TRBD1	TRBJ2-5	few	CSSSQIRGGNYDPWYF	TGTTCCAGCAGCCAAATCAGAGGGGGCAATTATGACCCATGGTACTTC
TRBV10-3	NA	TRBJ2-7	NA	CAIGNRSSYEQYF	TGTGCCATCGGGAACAGGAGCTCCTACGAGCAGTACTTC
TRBV29-1	TRBD1	TRBJ2-7	NA	CSVTIPGQGYEQYF	TGCAGCGTAACAATACCGGGACAGGGCTACGAGCAGTACTTC
TRBV10-1	NA	TRBJ2-3	NA	CASSGQGWDTQYF	TGCGCCAGCTCCGGCCAGGGTTGGGATACGCAGTATTTT
TRBV5-1	NA	TRBJ1-5	NA	CASSPDGDGQPQHF	TGCGCCAGCAGCCCGGACGGGGATGGGCAGCCCCAGCATTTT
TRBV5-6	NA	TRBJ1-6	few	CASSLDRANSPLHF	TGTGCCAGCAGCTTGGACAGGGCTAATTCACCCCTCCACTTT
TRBV7-9	TRBD2	TRBJ2-7	NA	CASSLAGGGYYEQYF	TGTGCCAGCAGCTTAGCCGGGGGGGGGTACTACGAGCAGTACTTC
TRBV28	TRBD1	TRBJ1-4	NA	CASSLTGTGVQEKLFF	TGTGCCAGCAGTTTAACCGGGACAGGGGTTCAGGAAAAACTGTTTTTT
TRBV2	TRBD2	TRBJ2-1	few	CASSEVAGGPNEQFF	TGTGCCAGCAGTGAAGTAGCGGGGGGGCCAAATGAGCAGTTCTTC
TRBV7-2	NA	TRBJ1-5	many	CASSRSQGNNQPQHF	TGTGCCAGCAGCCGAAGCCAGGGTAACAATCAGCCCCAGCATTTT
TRBV2	NA	TRBJ1-1	NA	CASSVANTEAFF	TGTGCCAGCAGTGTGGCGAACACTGAAGCTTTCTTT
TRBV9	NA	TRBJ1-6	NA	CASSTGSSPLHF	TGTGCCAGCAGCACAGGGTCTTCACCCCTCCACTTT
TRBV5-1	NA	TRBJ1-1	NA	CASKGGSTNTEAFF	TGCGCCAGCAAAGGGGGTTCCACGAACACTGAAGCTTTCTTT
TRBV19	NA	TRBJ2-5	NA	CASALCRETQYF	TGTGCCAGTGCTCTATGCCGAGAGACCCAGTACTTC
TRBV2	NA	TRBJ1-5	NA	CASSEWGLTPPQHF	TGTGCCAGCAGTGAATGGGGCCTGACACCCCCCCAGCATTTT
TRBV5-4	TRBD2	TRBJ2-3	few	CASSLGRTRTDTQYF	TGTGCCAGCAGCTTGGGCCGGACTAGGACAGATACGCAGTATTTT
TRBV6-5	NA	TRBJ1-6	NA	CASSYSAGRYNSPLHF	TGTGCCAGCAGTTACTCAGCGGGCCGGTATAATTCACCCCTCCACTTT
TRBV4-1	NA	TRBJ2-5	NA	CASSQGVGVGETQYF	TGCGCCAGCAGCCAAGGAGTCGGGGTGGGAGAGACCCAGTACTTC
TRBV5-4	NA	TRBJ1-2	once	CASSLARGAWLNYGYTF	TGTGCCAGCAGCTTGGCCCGGGGGGCCTGGCTTAACTATGGCTACACCTTC